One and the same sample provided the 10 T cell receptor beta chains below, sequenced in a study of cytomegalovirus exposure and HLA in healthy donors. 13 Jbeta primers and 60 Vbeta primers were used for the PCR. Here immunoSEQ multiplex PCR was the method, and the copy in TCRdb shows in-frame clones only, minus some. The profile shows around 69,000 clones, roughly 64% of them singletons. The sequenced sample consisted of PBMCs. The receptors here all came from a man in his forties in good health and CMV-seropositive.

DNA for the CDR3: TGTGCCAGCAGTGAACTAGCGGGAGGGACCTACAATGAGCAGTTCTTC. It translates to CASSELAGGTYNEQFF. V usage is TRBV6-4 and J usage is TRBJ2-1; 13 bases match TRBD2. The CDR3 has 16 residues. Germline assignment: CDR1 MRHNA and CDR2 SNTAGT. Unmatched junction bases numbered 1, after V lost 3 bases and J lost 2 bases.

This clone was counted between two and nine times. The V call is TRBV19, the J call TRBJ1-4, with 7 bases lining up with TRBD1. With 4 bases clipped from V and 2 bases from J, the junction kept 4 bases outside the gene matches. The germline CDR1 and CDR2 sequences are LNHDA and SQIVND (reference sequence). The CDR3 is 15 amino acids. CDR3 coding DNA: TGTGCCAGTAGTAGAGGGACAGCCACTAATGAAAAACTGTTTTTT. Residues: CASSRGTATNEKLFF.

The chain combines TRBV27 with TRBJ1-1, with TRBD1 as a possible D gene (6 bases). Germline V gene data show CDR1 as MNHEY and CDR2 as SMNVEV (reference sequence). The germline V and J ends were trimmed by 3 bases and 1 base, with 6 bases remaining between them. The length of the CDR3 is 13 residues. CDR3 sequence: CASSLGQNTEAFF. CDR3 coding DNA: TGTGCCAGCAGTTTGGGACAGAACACTGAAGCTTTCTTT.

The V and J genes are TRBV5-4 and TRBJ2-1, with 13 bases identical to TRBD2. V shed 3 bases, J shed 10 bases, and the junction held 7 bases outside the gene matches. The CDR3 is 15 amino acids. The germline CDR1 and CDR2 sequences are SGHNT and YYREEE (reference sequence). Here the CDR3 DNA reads TGTGCCAGCAGCTCACTAGCGGGAGGGCCGAAGGAGCAGTTCTTC. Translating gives CASSSLAGGPKEQFF.

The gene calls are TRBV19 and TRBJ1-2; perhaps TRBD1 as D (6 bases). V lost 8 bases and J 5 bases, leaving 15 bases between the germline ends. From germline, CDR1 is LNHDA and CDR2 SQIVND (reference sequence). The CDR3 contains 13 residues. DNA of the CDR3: TGTGCCAGTTTATCAGGGGAGAGATATGGCTACACCTTC. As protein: CASLSGERYGYTF. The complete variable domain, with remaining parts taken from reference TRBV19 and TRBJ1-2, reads DGGITQSPKYLFRKEGQNVTLSCEQNLNHDAMYWYRQDPGQGLRLIYYSQIVNDFQKGDIAEGYSVSREKKESFPLTVTSAQKNPTAFYLCASLSGERYGYTFGSGTRLTVV.

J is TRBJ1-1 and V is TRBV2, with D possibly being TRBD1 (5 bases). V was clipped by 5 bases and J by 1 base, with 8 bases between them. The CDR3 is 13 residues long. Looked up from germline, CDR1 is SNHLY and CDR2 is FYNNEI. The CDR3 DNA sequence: TGTGCCAGCAGTTCCGGACAGAACACTGAAGCTTTCTTT. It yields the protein CASSSGQNTEAFF.

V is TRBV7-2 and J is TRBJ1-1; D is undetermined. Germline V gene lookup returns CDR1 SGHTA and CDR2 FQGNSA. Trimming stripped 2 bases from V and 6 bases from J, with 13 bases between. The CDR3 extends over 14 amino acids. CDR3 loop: CASSLLLPAAEAFF. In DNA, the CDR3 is TGTGCCAGCAGCTTACTATTACCGGCGGCTGAAGCTTTCTTT.

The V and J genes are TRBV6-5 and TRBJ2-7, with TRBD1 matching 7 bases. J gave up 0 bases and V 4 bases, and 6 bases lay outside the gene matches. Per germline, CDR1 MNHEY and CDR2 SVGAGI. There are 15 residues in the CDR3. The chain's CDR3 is CASSSGQTHSYEQYF. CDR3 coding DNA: TGTGCCAGCAGTTCGGGACAGACCCACTCCTACGAGCAGTACTTC.

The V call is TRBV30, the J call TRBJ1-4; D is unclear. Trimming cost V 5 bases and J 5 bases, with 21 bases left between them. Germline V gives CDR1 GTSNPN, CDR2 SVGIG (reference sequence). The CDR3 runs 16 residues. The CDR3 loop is CAWDSPALGRNEKLFF. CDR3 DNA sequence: TGTGCCTGGGACTCACCGGCCCTGGGTCGAAATGAAAAACTGTTTTTT.

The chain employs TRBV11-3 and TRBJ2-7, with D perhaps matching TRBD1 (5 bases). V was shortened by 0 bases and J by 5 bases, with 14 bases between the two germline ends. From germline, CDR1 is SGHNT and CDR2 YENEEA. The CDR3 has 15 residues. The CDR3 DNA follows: TGTGCCAGCAGCTTAGATCAGGGTTCCGCGGACGAGCAGTACTTC. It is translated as CASSLDQGSADEQYF.